At least ten counts were recorded for the clone carrying this T cell receptor beta chain. Germline CDR1 SGHNT, CDR2 YYREEE (reference sequence). The ends were cut back, 5 bases at V and 6 bases at J, with 11 bases in the middle. CDR3 length equals 12 residues. This sample stems from a study of breast tumors, draining lymph nodes, adjacent tissues. Each CDR3 protein is one row after TCRdb ran MiXCR on the multiplex PCR reads. The sample consists of roughly 130,000 distinct CDR3 sequences, around a third of them appearing once. Breast cancer patients provided tissue from their axillary draining lymph nodes.

Sequences were obtained from axillary lymph node tissue. The V call is TRBV5-4, the J call TRBJ1-2, with D possibly matching TRBD1 (6 bases). This receptor was obtained from a female donor with breast cancer. Some clones in this sample may be carry-over from other donors' samples. CDR3 amino acids: CASSRGADGYTF. DNA for the CDR3: TGTGCCAGCAGTCGGGGGGCTGATGGCTACACCTTC.